Described below is a single T cell receptor (beta chain) sequence and its context. What it binds is unknown. This sample was taken from a study of PD-L1 blockade in urothelial cancer. Overall study: About 85% of the roughly 29 patients comprised males who had bladder-origin urothelial cancer. A median of about 130,000 T cells was found in the blood samples.

CDR3 size: 12 residues. Per the germline V gene, CDR1 is SGHRS and CDR2 is YFSETQ. V was pared by 5 bases and J by 0 bases, with 6 bases between. Synthetic templates analogous to TCR were spiked into all PCRs individually. Clones were read by immunoSEQ multiplex PCR, and TCRdb kept only the in-frame ones, dropping some. The data show roughly 50,000 clones, 85% to 90% seen once. Time point given: pretreatment peripheral blood. Whole-study findings and limits: Pretreatment clonality of the blood TCR repertoire below the median was predictive of superior survival.

The TCR was taken from a man between 65 and 85 years old with urothelial cancer. The chain has TRBV5-1 and TRBJ2-7; D possibly corresponds to TRBD2 (6 bases). Sample: PBMCs, taken around atezolizumab (anti-PD-L1) treatment. The DNA for the CDR3 is TGCGCCAGCAGGACTAGCTCCTACGAGCAGTACTTC. This encodes CASRTSSYEQYF.